The source of this T cell receptor (beta chain) is a study of blood T cell repertoires in COVID-19. Study summary: Both acute and convalescent COVID-19 samples were obtained from the United States, Italy and Spain.

The CDR3 covers 14 residues. The germline V gene has CDR1 LNHDA and CDR2 SQIVND (reference sequence). V was shortened by 3 bases and J by 2 bases, with 11 bases between the two germline ends. Participant ages covered roughly 18 to 89 years across about two dozen US areas. Cohort assignment relied on participant-reported clinical history. Assay: immunoSEQ multiplex PCR; the TCRdb copy retains only in-frame clones and omits some. The repertoire holds fewer than 400,000 clones, with over 75% as singletons. The chain recombines TRBV19 with TRBJ2-7; tentative D call: TRBD1 (6 bases). Input material: PBMCs or T cells enriched from blood (not recorded which). The sequence was obtained from a man under 40 who had recovered from COVID-19. CDR3 protein: CASSIARGPYEQYF. Written as DNA, the CDR3 is TGTGCCAGTAGTATCGCCAGGGGCCCCTACGAGCAGTACTTC.